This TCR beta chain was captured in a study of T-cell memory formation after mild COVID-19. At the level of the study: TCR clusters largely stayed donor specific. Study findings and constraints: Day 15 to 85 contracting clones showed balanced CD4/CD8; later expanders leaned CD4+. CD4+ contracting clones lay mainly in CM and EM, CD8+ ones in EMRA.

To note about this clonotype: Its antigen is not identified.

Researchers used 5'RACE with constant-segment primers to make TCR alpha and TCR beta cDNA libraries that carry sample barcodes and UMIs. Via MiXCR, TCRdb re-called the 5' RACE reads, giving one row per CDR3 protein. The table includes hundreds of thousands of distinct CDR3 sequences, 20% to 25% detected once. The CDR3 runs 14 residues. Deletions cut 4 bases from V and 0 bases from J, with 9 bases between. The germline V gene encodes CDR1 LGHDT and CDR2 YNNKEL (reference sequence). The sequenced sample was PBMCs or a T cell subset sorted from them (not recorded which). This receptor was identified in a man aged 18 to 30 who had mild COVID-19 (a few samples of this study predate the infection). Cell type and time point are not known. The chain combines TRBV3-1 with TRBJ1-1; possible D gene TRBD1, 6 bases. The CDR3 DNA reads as TGTGCCAGCAGCCTCCGGGACATGAACACTGAAGCTTTCTTT. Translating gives CASSLRDMNTEAFF. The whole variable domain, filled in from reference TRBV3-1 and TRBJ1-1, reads DTAVSQTPKYLVTQMGNDKSIKCEQNLGHDTMYWYKQDSKKFLKIMFSYNNKELIINETVPNRFSPKSPDKAHLNLHINSLELGDSAVYFCASSLRDMNTEAFFGQGTRLTVV.